This TCR beta chain originates from a study of blood T cell repertoires in COVID-19. Study information: Acute-phase and convalescent COVID-19 samples originated in the United States, Italy and Spain. Sources were T cells, B-cell-depleted T cells, or PBMCs; the material itself was cDNA or gDNA.

Original data processing: Nucleated cell number was recorded as an estimate derived from reference gene primer amplification. Sequencing was performed with immunoSEQ multiplex PCR; in TCRdb, only in-frame clones are kept and a portion is missing. V, J and clone size derive from that table, while D and trimming were established from the DNA sequence. Seen here are about 92,000 clones, roughly 84% observed once, and the top ten hold 9.5% to 15%. Germline V gene data show CDR1 as PRHDT and CDR2 as FYEKMQ (reference sequence). The CDR3 spans 15 residues. The V gene lost 1 base and the J gene lost 4 bases, with 11 bases spanning the gap.

The V gene is TRBV13, the J gene TRBJ2-4; TRBD2 is a possible D gene (6 bases). The source of this sequence is a human donor in a cohort sampled during active COVID-19. Input material: peripheral blood. The CDR3 reads CASSLASGRKNIQYF. The DNA for the CDR3 is TGTGCCAGCAGCTTAGCCTCCGGGAGAAAAAACATTCAGTACTTC.